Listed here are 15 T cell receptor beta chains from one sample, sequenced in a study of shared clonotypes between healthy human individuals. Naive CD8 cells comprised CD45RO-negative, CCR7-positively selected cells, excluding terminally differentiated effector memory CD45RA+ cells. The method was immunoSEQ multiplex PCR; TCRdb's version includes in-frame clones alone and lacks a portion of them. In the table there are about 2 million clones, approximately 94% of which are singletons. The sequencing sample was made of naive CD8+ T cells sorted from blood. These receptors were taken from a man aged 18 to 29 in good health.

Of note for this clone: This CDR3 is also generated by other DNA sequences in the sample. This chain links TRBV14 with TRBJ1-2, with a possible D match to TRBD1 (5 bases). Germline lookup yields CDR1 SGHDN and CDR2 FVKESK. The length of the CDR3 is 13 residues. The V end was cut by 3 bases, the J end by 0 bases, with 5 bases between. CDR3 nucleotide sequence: TGTGCCAGCAGCCAGGGGGCTAACTATGGCTACACCTTC. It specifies CASSQGANYGYTF.

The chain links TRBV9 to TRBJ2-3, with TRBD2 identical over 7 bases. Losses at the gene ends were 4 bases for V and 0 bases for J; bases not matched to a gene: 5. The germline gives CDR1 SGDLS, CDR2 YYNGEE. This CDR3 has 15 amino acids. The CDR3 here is CASSLGLDSTDTQYF. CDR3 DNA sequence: TGTGCCAGCAGCCTCGGACTAGACAGCACAGATACGCAGTATTTT.

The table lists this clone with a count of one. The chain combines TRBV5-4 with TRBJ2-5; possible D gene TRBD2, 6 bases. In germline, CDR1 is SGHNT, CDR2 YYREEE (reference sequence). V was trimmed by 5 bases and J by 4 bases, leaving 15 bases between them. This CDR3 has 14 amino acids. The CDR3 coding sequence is TGTGCCAGCAGTTGGGGGGAGGATGGAGAGACCCAGTACTTC. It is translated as CASSWGEDGETQYF.

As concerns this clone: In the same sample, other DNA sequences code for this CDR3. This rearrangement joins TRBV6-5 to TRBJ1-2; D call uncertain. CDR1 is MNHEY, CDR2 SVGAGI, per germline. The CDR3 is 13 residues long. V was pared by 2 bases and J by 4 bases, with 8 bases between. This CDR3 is CASSYGEAYGYTF. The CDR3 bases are TGTGCCAGCAGTTACGGAGAAGCCTATGGCTACACCTTC.

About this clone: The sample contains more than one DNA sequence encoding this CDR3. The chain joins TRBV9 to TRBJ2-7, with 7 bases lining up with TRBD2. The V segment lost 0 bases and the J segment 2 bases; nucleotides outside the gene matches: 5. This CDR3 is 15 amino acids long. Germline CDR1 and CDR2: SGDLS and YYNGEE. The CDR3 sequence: CASSVDPSGAYEQYF. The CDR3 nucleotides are TGTGCCAGCAGCGTAGATCCTAGCGGAGCCTACGAGCAGTACTTC.

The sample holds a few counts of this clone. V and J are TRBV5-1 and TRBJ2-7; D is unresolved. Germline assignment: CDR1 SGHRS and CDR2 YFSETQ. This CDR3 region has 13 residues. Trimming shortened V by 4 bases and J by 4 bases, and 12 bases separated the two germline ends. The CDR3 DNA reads TGCGCCAGCAGCCCGCGGACGGAATACGAGCAGTACTTC. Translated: CASSPRTEYEQYF.

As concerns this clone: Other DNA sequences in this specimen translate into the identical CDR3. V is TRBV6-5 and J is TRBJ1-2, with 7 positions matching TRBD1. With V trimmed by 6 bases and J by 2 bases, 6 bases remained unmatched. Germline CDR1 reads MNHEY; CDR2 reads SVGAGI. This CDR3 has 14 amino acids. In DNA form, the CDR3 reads TGTGCCAGCAGGCCAGGGGGAGAAAACTATGGCTACACCTTC. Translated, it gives CASRPGGENYGYTF.

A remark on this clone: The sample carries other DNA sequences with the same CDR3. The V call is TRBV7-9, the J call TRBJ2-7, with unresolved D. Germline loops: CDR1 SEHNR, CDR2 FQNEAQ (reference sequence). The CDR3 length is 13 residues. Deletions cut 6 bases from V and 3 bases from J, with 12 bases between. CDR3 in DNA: TGTGCCAGCAGTCCCCGCGCAGGCTACGAGCAGTACTTC. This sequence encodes CASSPRAGYEQYF.

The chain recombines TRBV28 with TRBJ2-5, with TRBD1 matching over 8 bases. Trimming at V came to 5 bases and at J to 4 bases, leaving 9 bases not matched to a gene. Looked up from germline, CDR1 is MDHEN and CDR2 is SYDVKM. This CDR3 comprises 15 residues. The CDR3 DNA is TGTGCCAGCAGTCCGACTCAGGGGGCCCCAGAGACCCAGTACTTC. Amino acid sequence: CASSPTQGAPETQYF.

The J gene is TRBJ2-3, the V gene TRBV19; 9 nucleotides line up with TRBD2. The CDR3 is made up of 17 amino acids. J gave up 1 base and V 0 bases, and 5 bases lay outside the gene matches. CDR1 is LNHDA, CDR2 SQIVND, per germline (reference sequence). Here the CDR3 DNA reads TGTGCCAGTAGTATAGATTTACTAGCGGGCGGCACAGATACGCAGTATTTT. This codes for CASSIDLLAGGTDTQYF.

The CDR3 DNA reads TGTGCCAGCACCGGGAGGGCCGGCGAGCAGTACTTC. Protein: CASTGRAGEQYF. The chain joins TRBV6-5 to TRBJ2-7, with TRBD2 matching 8 bases. Losses at the gene ends were 7 bases for V and 6 bases for J; bases not matched to a gene: 5. CDR3 size: 12 residues. Germline CDR1 MNHEY, CDR2 SVGAGI.

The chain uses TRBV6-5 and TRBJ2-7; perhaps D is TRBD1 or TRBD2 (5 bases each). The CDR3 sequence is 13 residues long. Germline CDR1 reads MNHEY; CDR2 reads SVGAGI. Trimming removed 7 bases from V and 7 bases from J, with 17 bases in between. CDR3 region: CASNLAGAGEQYF. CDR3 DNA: TGTGCCAGCAACCTCGCCGGGGCGGGTGAGCAGTACTTC.

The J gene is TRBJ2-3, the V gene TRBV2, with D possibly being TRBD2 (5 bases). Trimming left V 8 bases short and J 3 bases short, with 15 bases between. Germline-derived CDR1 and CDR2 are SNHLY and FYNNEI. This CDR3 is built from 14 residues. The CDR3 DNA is TGTGCCAGCGATGAAGGGAGTTTGACAGATACGCAGTATTTT. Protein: CASDEGSLTDTQYF.

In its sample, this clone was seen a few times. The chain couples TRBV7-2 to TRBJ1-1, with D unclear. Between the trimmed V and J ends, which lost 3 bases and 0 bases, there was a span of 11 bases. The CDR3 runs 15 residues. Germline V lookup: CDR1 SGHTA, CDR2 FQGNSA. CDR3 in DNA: TGTGCCAGCAGCTTCTACCGATCGATGAACACTGAAGCTTTCTTT. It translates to CASSFYRSMNTEAFF.

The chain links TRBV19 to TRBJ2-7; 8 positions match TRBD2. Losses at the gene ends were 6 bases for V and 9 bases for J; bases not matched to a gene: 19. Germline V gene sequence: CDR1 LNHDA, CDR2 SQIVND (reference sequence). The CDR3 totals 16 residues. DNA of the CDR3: TGTGCCAGTAGCACTTCCCGGGAGGGAAGGGACCGACGGCAGTACTTC. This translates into CASSTSREGRDRRQYF.